This T cell receptor beta chain was retrieved from a study of cytomegalovirus exposure and HLA in healthy donors. Trimming left V 5 bases short and J 3 bases short, with 10 bases between. The germline gives CDR1 MDHEN, CDR2 SYDVKM. CDR3 length: 14 amino acids. Study-wide findings and caveats: What a later analysis reportedly showed was that an Asian-associated ancestry cluster had fewer N-insertions than the roughly 700-donor mean. Diagnosis of cytomegalovirus status made by the classifier reportedly showed high specificity and sensitivity.

This clone was seen a handful of times. The antigen is undetermined. Amplification used 60 Vbeta primers and 13 Jbeta primers. This table comes from immunoSEQ multiplex PCR, and its TCRdb copy is limited to in-frame clones, with some not included. The sample consists of 150,000 to 200,000 clones, over 75% of them appearing once. The source is a woman between 45 and 60 years old in good health and CMV-seropositive. Sequenced input: PBMCs. The chain joins TRBV28 to TRBJ2-2; possible D gene TRBD1, 6 bases. The CDR3, as DNA: TGTGCCAGCAGTCCGGACAGCTACACCGGGGAGCTGTTTTTT. Its translation is CASSPDSYTGELFF.